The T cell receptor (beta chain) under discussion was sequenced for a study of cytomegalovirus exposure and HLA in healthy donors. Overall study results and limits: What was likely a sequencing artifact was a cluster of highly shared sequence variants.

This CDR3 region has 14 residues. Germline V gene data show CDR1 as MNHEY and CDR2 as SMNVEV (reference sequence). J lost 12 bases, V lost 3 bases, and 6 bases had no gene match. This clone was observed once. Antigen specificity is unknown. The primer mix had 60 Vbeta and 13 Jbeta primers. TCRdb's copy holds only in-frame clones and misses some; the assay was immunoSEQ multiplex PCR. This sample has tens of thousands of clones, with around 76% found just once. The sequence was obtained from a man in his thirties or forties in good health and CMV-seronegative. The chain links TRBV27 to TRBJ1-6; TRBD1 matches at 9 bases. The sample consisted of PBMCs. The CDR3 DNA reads TGTGCCAGCAGTTTCCGGGACAGGGAGAGACCCCTCCACTTT. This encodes CASSFRDRERPLHF.